A single sample gave rise to the 19 T cell receptor beta chains below, sequenced in a study of T-cell memory formation after mild COVID-19. TCRdb re-called the 5' RACE reads with MiXCR, one entry per CDR3 protein. The data hold roughly 250,000 distinct CDR3 sequences, with around 15% observed a single time. What was sequenced was PBMCs or a T cell subset sorted from them (not recorded which). The receptors come from a man between 18 and 29 years old who had mild COVID-19 (a few samples of this study predate the infection). Cell type and time point are not known.

V is TRBV6-5 and J is TRBJ2-7; no clear D gene. Per germline, CDR1 MNHEY and CDR2 SVGAGI. Trimming cost V 2 bases and J 1 base, with 6 bases left between them. This CDR3 comprises 13 residues. CDR3 sequence reads: CASSYGQSYEQYV. The DNA for the CDR3 is TGTGCCAGCAGTTACGGGCAGTCCTACGAGCAGTACGTC.

The genes are TRBV27 and TRBJ1-5, with D possibly TRBD1 on 5 matching bases. V lost 6 bases and J lost 6, with 18 bases in between. Germline V gene sequence: CDR1 MNHEY, CDR2 SMNVEV (reference sequence). This CDR3 region has 15 residues. The chain's CDR3 is CASRPWGVLSQPQHF. The CDR3 nucleotides read TGTGCCAGCAGGCCCTGGGGGGTCCTCAGTCAGCCCCAGCATTTT.

This clonotype came up a few times. This chain connects TRBV30 to TRBJ2-2; 8 bases map to TRBD1. The CDR3 covers 13 residues. V lost 3 bases and J lost 6; bases outside the gene matches: 3. The V gene's germline CDR1 is GTSNPN and CDR2 SVGIG (reference sequence). CDR3 residues: CAWSRQGSGELFF. The CDR3 nucleotides are TGTGCCTGGAGCCGACAGGGGTCCGGGGAGCTGTTTTTT.

There are many counts of this clonotype. V gene TRBV6-4 combines with J gene TRBJ2-3, with 8 bases identical to TRBD2. This CDR3 is built from 16 residues. Trimming cost V 2 bases and J 5 bases; bases outside gene matches: 9. Germline V gives CDR1 MRHNA, CDR2 SNTAGT. CDR3 sequence: CASSDGAGGPGDTQYF. The CDR3 coding sequence is TGTGCCAGCAGTGACGGGGCGGGGGGACCCGGAGATACGCAGTATTTT.

This clonotype was counted a few times. The chain combines TRBV5-8 with TRBJ2-3; unclear D gene. Germline V gene sequence: CDR1 SGHTS, CDR2 YDEGEE. V dropped 6 bases and J dropped 3 bases, with 17 bases sitting between them. This CDR3 region has 15 residues. The CDR3 sequence is CASTAGDYGTDTQYF. CDR3 bases: TGTGCCAGCACCGCTGGCGATTACGGGACAGATACGCAGTATTTT. Based on the CDR3 plus reference TRBV5-8 and TRBJ2-3, the full variable domain is EAGVTQSPTHLIKTRGQQATLRCSPISGHTSVYWYQQALGLGLQFLLWYDEGEERNRGNFPPRFSGRQFPNYSSELNVNALELEDSALYLCASTAGDYGTDTQYFGPGTRLTVL.

The chain carries TRBV6-2 or TRBV6-3 and TRBJ2-6; D is possibly TRBD2 (5 bases). CDR1 MNHEY and CDR2 SVGEGT come from the germline V gene. Trimming took 10 bases from V and 1 from J, leaving 14 bases between them. The CDR3 length is 15 residues. The CDR3 sequence: CAIQKGVSGANVLTF. DNA of the CDR3: TGTGCCATCCAAAAGGGAGTGTCTGGGGCCAACGTCCTGACTTTC.

The chain combines TRBV29-1 with TRBJ2-7; 9 bases align to TRBD2. CDR3 length equals 15 residues. CDR1 SQVTM and CDR2 ANQGSEA come from the germline V gene. After removal of 0 bases from V and 6 bases from J, the junction contained 9 bases not matched to a gene. As DNA, the CDR3 is TGCAGCGTTGAAGATCGAAGGGGACTAGCTCCCGAGCAGTACTTC. This encodes CSVEDRRGLAPEQYF.

Concerning this clonotype itself: The junction departs from germline at one end; a sequencing error may be responsible. The chain employs TRBV19 and TRBJ2-1, with D hard to call. Germline lookup yields CDR1 LNHDA and CDR2 SQIVND (reference sequence). CDR3 length equals 13 residues. CDR3 sequence reads: CASSIGSYNEQFF. The CDR3 DNA reads as TGTGCCAGTAGCATAGGTTCTTACAATGAGCAGTTCTTC.

The sample holds a few counts of this clonotype. This chain connects TRBV6-5 to TRBJ2-3, with TRBD2 matching 11 bases. V was clipped by 6 bases and J by 4 bases; unmatched bases: 9. Germline assignment: CDR1 MNHEY and CDR2 SVGAGI. CDR3 length equals 16 residues. The CDR3 sequence: CASSRTLAGGADTQYF. The CDR3 DNA reads TGTGCCAGCAGCCGGACCCTAGCGGGGGGCGCAGATACGCAGTATTTT.

Judged by abundance, this clonotype is medium-sized. CDR3 in amino acids: CSARDLTTSYNEQFF. The CDR3 DNA sequence: TGCAGTGCTAGAGATTTGACCACCTCCTACAATGAGCAGTTCTTC. J is TRBJ2-1 and V is TRBV20-1; no firm D call. The CDR3 has 15 residues. Germline V gene sequence: CDR1 DFQATT, CDR2 SNEGSKA (reference sequence). With 0 bases removed from V and 0 bases from J, the gap between germline ends came to 9 bases.

The chain combines TRBV11-2 with TRBJ2-5; D may be TRBD2 (5 bases). The CDR3 has 16 amino acids. Trimming took off 1 base at V and 1 base at J, with 13 bases between the two ends. Germline lookup yields CDR1 SGHAT and CDR2 FQNNGV. CDR3 nucleotides: TGTGCCAGCAGCTTAGTTTCGTCCCGGGGCCAAGAGACCCAGTACTTC. It yields the protein CASSLVSSRGQETQYF.

This clonotype has only a few counts. The CDR3 reads CASSLERTTSKYEQYF. In DNA form, the CDR3 reads TGTGCCAGCAGCTTAGAAAGGACAACTTCAAAATACGAGCAGTACTTC. This chain connects TRBV7-9 to TRBJ2-7; D is perhaps TRBD1 (5 bases). Germline assignment: CDR1 SEHNR and CDR2 FQNEAQ (reference sequence). V lost 1 base and J 4 bases, leaving 17 bases between the germline ends. The CDR3 runs 16 residues.

The V call is TRBV20-1, the J call TRBJ2-7; possibly TRBD2 for D (7 bases). Per germline, CDR1 DFQATT and CDR2 SNEGSKA (reference sequence). This CDR3 is 12 amino acids long. V gave up 7 bases and J gave up 3 bases, with 13 bases separating them. For the CDR3, the DNA is TGCAGTGGAGGGGGGGGCCGCTACGAGCAGTACTTC. This codes for CSGGGGRYEQYF.

This clonotype was seen a few times. CDR3 region: CSVVQMVDTHSYNEQFF. The CDR3, as DNA: TGCAGCGTGGTACAGATGGTGGACACGCACTCCTACAATGAGCAGTTCTTC. This chain joins TRBV29-1 and TRBJ2-1; D is possibly TRBD1 (5 bases). This CDR3 spans 17 amino acids. With 6 bases removed from V and 0 bases from J, the gap between germline ends came to 21 bases. The germline V gene has CDR1 SQVTM and CDR2 ANQGSEA.

The rearrangement links TRBV12-3 or TRBV12-4 to TRBJ2-2, with D perhaps matching TRBD1 or TRBD2 (6 bases each). This CDR3 is 15 amino acids long. Trimming removed 7 bases at V and 0 bases at J, with 12 bases between. This CDR3 reads CASTPGAANTGELFF. CDR3 coding DNA: TGTGCCAGCACCCCGGGGGCGGCGAACACCGGGGAGCTGTTTTTT.

This chain connects TRBV20-1 to TRBJ1-3; D is unresolved. Trimming left V 0 bases short and J 0 bases short, with 9 bases between. Germline V CDR1 and CDR2: DFQATT, SNEGSKA (reference sequence). This CDR3 comprises 15 residues. CDR3 nucleotide sequence: TGCAGTGCTAGAGATGGAAAAGTCTCTGGAAACACCATATATTTT. Its protein product is CSARDGKVSGNTIYF.

The rearrangement links TRBV18 to TRBJ1-5, with no clear D. The ends were cut back, 5 bases at V and 5 bases at J, with 10 bases in the middle. Germline CDR1 KGHSH, CDR2 LQKENI. There are 13 residues in the CDR3. The CDR3 sequence: CASSEGRDQPQHF. Here the CDR3 DNA reads TGTGCCAGCTCAGAGGGTAGGGATCAGCCCCAGCATTTT.

This clonotype was observed a handful of times. The V call is TRBV28, the J call TRBJ2-2, with a tentative D call TRBD2 (6 bases). The CDR3 consists of 15 residues. CDR1 is MDHEN and CDR2 is SYDVKM in the germline V gene. Trimming took 7 bases from V and 4 from J, leaving 16 bases between them. The CDR3 here is CASTPAGRPTGELFF. The CDR3 nucleotides are TGTGCCAGCACCCCCGCGGGGCGCCCCACCGGGGAGCTGTTTTTT.

This clonotype occurred a few times. Relative to the germline gene, one junction end is altered; a read error may explain this. V is TRBV7-7 and J is TRBJ2-3, with TRBD2 as a possible D gene (6 bases). CDR3 length: 15 amino acids. Germline V lookup: CDR1 SSHAT, CDR2 FNYEAQ (reference sequence). The CDR3, as DNA: TGTGCTAGCAGCTTTGGAGGGAGTAGGTCAGATACGCAGTATTTT. It encodes CASSFGGSRSDTQYF.